This T cell receptor beta chain stems from a study of CD8 T cells in Susac syndrome. Study-level results: Clonal expansion was not observed in the Susac syndrome CD4+ T cell repertoires.

The CDR3 loop spans 16 amino acids. With 5 bases clipped from V and 4 bases from J, the junction kept 10 bases outside the gene matches. Germline values: CDR1 MDHEN, CDR2 SYDVKM. RNA totalling roughly 0.45 to 1 ug underwent reverse transcription with random hexamers. Multiplex PCR with immunoSEQ amplified the TCR beta CDR3 across 54 Vbeta and 13 Jbeta. TCRdb called the immunoSEQ multiplex PCR reads again in MiXCR, with one record for every CDR3 protein. The table shows about 120,000 distinct CDR3 sequences, with approximately 96% occurring only once. Remarks on this clonotype: Its target is unknown.

The chain uses TRBV28 and TRBJ2-5, with 10 bases matching TRBD1. The material sequenced was CD4+ T cells from PBMCs. This receptor was taken from a human donor with Susac syndrome. CDR3 sequence (DNA): TGTGCCAGCAGTACGACAGGGGGCTATCCGAGAGAGACCCAGTACTTC. Translated, it gives CASSTTGGYPRETQYF.